What follows are 23 T cell receptor beta chains derived from one specimen sequenced in a study of T cells in narcolepsy (dated by TCRdb to the late 2010s). The receptor library was made with the immunoSEQ multiplex PCR assay. The immuneACCESS repertoire file appears here via TCRdb, limited to in-frame rearrangements. These files lack a portion of the clones; in checked studies, under half of the deficit traces to unresolved V genes, and the cause of the others is not known. Within this sample are around 32,000 clones, with 83% of them counted one time only. The ten biggest clones cover 0.5% to 0.85% of the sample. The sample consisted of memory (CD45RA-) CD4+ T cells from blood. Reading the label with the study, this specimen's cell subset or site is: memory T cells sorted ex vivo from peripheral blood. These receptors were taken from a human donor in good health.

The rearrangement uses TRBV19 and TRBJ2-5; 10 bases fit TRBD1. The length of the CDR3 is 17 residues. Trimming took 5 bases from V and 5 from J; bases not matched to a gene: 14. Germline CDR1 reads LNHDA; CDR2 reads SQIVND (reference sequence). The CDR3 region has the DNA TGTGCCAGTAGTGCGGGACAGGGGCCCAAAAGGGGGGAGACCCAGTACTTC. Encoded protein: CASSAGQGPKRGETQYF.

CDR3 DNA: TGTGCCAGCAGCCAGGACCATAACACTGAAGCTTTCTTT. Encoded protein: CASSQDHNTEAFF. The V gene is TRBV27, the J gene TRBJ1-1; D is ambiguous. Germline V CDR1 and CDR2: MNHEY, SMNVEV (reference sequence). The CDR3 sequence is 13 residues long. V was clipped by 6 bases and J by 2 bases, with 10 bases between them.

J is TRBJ2-1 and V is TRBV20-1; D gene ambiguous. The V end lost 4 bases, the J end lost 9 bases, and 10 bases lay between the germline ends. The germline V gene has CDR1 DFQATT and CDR2 SNEGSKA (reference sequence). The length of the CDR3 is 11 residues. The CDR3 coding sequence is TGCAGTGCTATTGACCCCGGTGAGCAGTTCTTC. This gives the protein CSAIDPGEQFF.

The V and J genes are TRBV6-5 and TRBJ1-2, with D possibly being TRBD1 (6 bases). V was trimmed by 6 bases and J by 4 bases, leaving 18 bases between them. The germline V gene encodes CDR1 MNHEY and CDR2 SVGAGI. CDR3 size: 15 residues. The CDR3 DNA sequence: TGTGCCAGCAGCCAAAAAAAGGACAGCTTCTATGGCTACACCTTC. Residues: CASSQKKDSFYGYTF.

The CDR3 sequence is CASRRQGALQPQHF. Here the CDR3 DNA reads TGTGCCAGCAGACGACAGGGGGCGCTTCAGCCCCAGCATTTT. The V and J genes are TRBV7-2 and TRBJ1-5; 10 positions agree with TRBD1. Germline CDR1 is SGHTA and CDR2 is FQGNSA. Trimming removed 6 bases from V and 6 bases from J; junction bases left unmatched: 5. This CDR3 has 14 amino acids.

This sequence joins TRBV5-8 and TRBJ1-2; D is perhaps TRBD1 (6 bases). The CDR3 runs to 15 residues. CDR1 is SGHTS, CDR2 YDEGEE, per germline. The germline V and J ends were trimmed by 3 bases and 3 bases, with 15 bases remaining between them. The CDR3 DNA reads as TGTGCCAGCAGCTCACACAGGGTAATAGACTATGGCTACACCTTC. This encodes CASSSHRVIDYGYTF.

The chain is built from TRBV11-2 and TRBJ1-1; the D is unclear. From germline, CDR1 is SGHAT and CDR2 FQNNGV. This CDR3 is 15 amino acids long. V shed 5 bases and J shed 3 bases, with 16 bases lying between them. The CDR3 bases are TGTGCCAGCAGCGTGGGCGGTAAGACGGACACTGAAGCTTTCTTT. It codes for CASSVGGKTDTEAFF.

The table lists this clone with a few counts. The chain uses TRBV7-2 and TRBJ2-1; 8 nucleotides line up with TRBD1. Germline CDR1 reads SGHTA; CDR2 reads FQGNSA. The V and J ends lost 7 bases and 12 bases, in that order; junction bases with no gene match: 14. CDR3 length: 14 amino acids. CDR3 residues: CASTMWDNRGRQFF. In nucleotides, the CDR3 is TGTGCCAGCACCATGTGGGACAACAGGGGGAGGCAGTTCTTC.

The CDR3 sequence is CASSIPAGHLNEQFF. The CDR3 nucleotides are TGTGCCAGTAGTATTCCAGCGGGCCACCTCAATGAGCAGTTCTTC. V is TRBV19 and J is TRBJ2-1, with D possibly being TRBD2 (6 bases). Germline V gene lookup returns CDR1 LNHDA and CDR2 SQIVND (reference sequence). The CDR3 has 15 amino acids. V was clipped by 3 bases and J by 6 bases, with 15 bases between them.

This chain connects TRBV7-2 to TRBJ2-1; 8 bases line up with TRBD1. Germline V gene data show CDR1 as SGHTA and CDR2 as FQGNSA. This CDR3 contains 16 residues. J gave up 6 bases and V 0 bases, and 7 bases lay outside the gene matches. The CDR3 spells CASSLAPRTGTNEQFF. The DNA for the CDR3 is TGTGCCAGCAGCTTAGCGCCTAGGACAGGGACCAATGAGCAGTTCTTC.

This clone was observed a single time. V gene TRBV10-3 combines with J gene TRBJ2-2; weak D call: TRBD1 (6 bases). V was clipped by 0 bases and J by 7 bases, with 18 bases between them. Germline lookup yields CDR1 ENHRY and CDR2 SYGVKD. The CDR3 runs to 17 residues. The chain's CDR3 is CAISESSRAGDNGELFF. In DNA, the CDR3 is TGTGCCATCAGTGAGTCCTCAAGGGCAGGGGATAACGGGGAGCTGTTTTTT.

The rearrangement uses TRBV6-5 and TRBJ2-2, with a possible D match to TRBD1 (6 bases). Trimming left V 11 bases short and J 4 bases short, with 11 bases between. CDR3 length: 12 amino acids. Per the germline V gene, CDR1 is MNHEY and CDR2 is SVGAGI. CDR3 coding DNA: TGTGCCTCCAGGGGAAGCACCGGGGAGCTGTTTTTT. Encoded protein: CASRGSTGELFF.

The chain joins TRBV7-8 to TRBJ1-5; TRBD1 matches at 8 bases. V lost 0 bases to trimming and J lost 5 bases; unmatched junction nucleotides: 0. Germline assignment: CDR1 SGHVS and CDR2 FQNEAQ. The CDR3 has 14 amino acids. CDR3 residues: CASSLAQGDQPQHF. The CDR3 nucleotides read TGTGCCAGCAGCTTAGCACAGGGGGATCAGCCCCAGCATTTT. The full variable domain, completed using reference TRBV7-8 and TRBJ1-5, is GAGVSQSPRYKVAKRGQDVALRCDPISGHVSLFWYQQALGQGPEFLTYFQNEAQLDKSGLPSDRFFAERPEGSVSTLKIQRTQQEDSAVYLCASSLAQGDQPQHFGDGTRLSIL.

V and J are TRBV14 and TRBJ2-7, with unresolved D. Trimming took off 0 bases at V and 7 bases at J, with 16 bases between the two ends. Germline CDR1 reads SGHDN; CDR2 reads FVKESK. The CDR3 totals 15 residues. Here the CDR3 DNA reads TGTGCCAGCAGCCAAGAGGGTAGGGCCCCTACGGAGCAGTACGTC. It is translated as CASSQEGRAPTEQYV.

The genes are TRBV19 and TRBJ2-1; no clear D gene. Trimming took off 1 base at V and 5 bases at J, with 6 bases between the two ends. The CDR3 is 13 amino acids. Germline V gene data show CDR1 as LNHDA and CDR2 as SQIVND (reference sequence). The CDR3 bases are TGTGCCAGTAGTATAGGGGCCAACAATGAGCAGTTCTTC. Translating it yields CASSIGANNEQFF. Drawing the rest from reference TRBV19 and TRBJ2-1, the complete variable domain is DGGITQSPKYLFRKEGQNVTLSCEQNLNHDAMYWYRQDPGQGLRLIYYSQIVNDFQKGDIAEGYSVSREKKESFPLTVTSAQKNPTAFYLCASSIGANNEQFFGPGTRLTVL.

The chain links TRBV14 to TRBJ1-5, with D maybe TRBD1 (6 bases). CDR1 is SGHDN and CDR2 is FVKESK in the germline V gene. Trimming removed 0 bases from V and 0 bases from J, with 12 bases in between. The CDR3 totals 17 residues. The CDR3 loop is CASSQEQGPHSNQPQHF. The CDR3, as DNA: TGTGCCAGCAGCCAAGAACAGGGCCCCCATAGCAATCAGCCCCAGCATTTT.

This sequence joins TRBV2 and TRBJ2-2, with 9 positions matching TRBD2. CDR1 is SNHLY and CDR2 is FYNNEI in the germline V gene. There are 15 residues in the CDR3. Trimming cost V 5 bases and J 6 bases; bases outside gene matches: 7. Here the CDR3 reads CASSLRRGGPGELFF. The DNA for the CDR3 is TGTGCCAGCAGTCTAAGGCGGGGGGGCCCCGGGGAGCTGTTTTTT.

This rearrangement joins TRBV5-1 to TRBJ2-7; D is uncertain. V was clipped by 0 bases and J by 4 bases, with 2 bases between them. CDR3 length: 11 amino acids. Germline V CDR1 and CDR2: SGHRS, YFSETQ. CDR3 residues: CASSLGYEQYF. In nucleotides, the CDR3 is TGCGCCAGCAGCTTGGGTTACGAGCAGTACTTC.

This chain uses TRBV29-1 with TRBJ1-1; D is uncertain. This CDR3 contains 11 residues. Germline-derived CDR1 and CDR2 are SQVTM and ANQGSEA. Trimming left V 5 bases short and J 4 bases short, with 8 bases between. CDR3 bases: TGCAGCGTTAGTGTCCGCACTGAAGCTTTCTTT. Translation gives CSVSVRTEAFF.

The chain links TRBV7-9 to TRBJ1-2; unclear D gene. V lost 5 bases, J lost 5 bases, and 18 bases lay in between. CDR3 length equals 15 residues. Germline loops: CDR1 SEHNR, CDR2 FQNEAQ (reference sequence). DNA of the CDR3: TGTGCCAGCAGCCCCCCGTCCCGGGTTGAATATGGCTACACCTTC. It specifies CASSPPSRVEYGYTF.

This clone was seen only a few times. The CDR3 DNA follows: TGTGCCATCAGTGGGGTGAACACTGAAGCTTTCTTT. This sequence encodes CAISGVNTEAFF. V gene TRBV10-3 combines with J gene TRBJ1-1; no clear D. Germline-derived CDR1 and CDR2 are ENHRY and SYGVKD. Trimming left V 4 bases short and J 0 bases short, with 3 bases between. The CDR3 sequence is 12 residues long.

The CDR3 is CASSLGGSNTEAFF. The CDR3 DNA is TGTGCCAGCAGCTTAGGAGGTTCGAACACTGAAGCTTTCTTT. The chain employs TRBV7-9 and TRBJ1-1; D gene uncertain. This CDR3 region has 14 residues. From germline, CDR1 is SEHNR and CDR2 FQNEAQ (reference sequence). Trimming took off 1 base at V and 1 base at J, with 7 bases between the two ends. The whole variable domain, remainder taken from reference TRBV7-9 and TRBJ1-1, is DTGVSQNPRHKITKRGQNVTFRCDPISEHNRLYWYRQTLGQGPEFLTYFQNEAQLEKSRLLSDRFSAERPKGSFSTLEIQRTEQGDSAMYLCASSLGGSNTEAFFGQGTRLTVV.

The chain employs TRBV15 and TRBJ2-1; D could derive from TRBD1 or TRBD2 (5 bases each). Germline loops: CDR1 LNHNV, CDR2 YYDKDF (reference sequence). The germline V and J ends were trimmed by 2 bases and 10 bases, with 15 bases remaining between them. The CDR3 is 14 residues long. The CDR3 DNA reads as TGTGCCACCAGCAGACCAGGGACGGTCAGAGAGCAGTTCTTC. This codes for CATSRPGTVREQFF.